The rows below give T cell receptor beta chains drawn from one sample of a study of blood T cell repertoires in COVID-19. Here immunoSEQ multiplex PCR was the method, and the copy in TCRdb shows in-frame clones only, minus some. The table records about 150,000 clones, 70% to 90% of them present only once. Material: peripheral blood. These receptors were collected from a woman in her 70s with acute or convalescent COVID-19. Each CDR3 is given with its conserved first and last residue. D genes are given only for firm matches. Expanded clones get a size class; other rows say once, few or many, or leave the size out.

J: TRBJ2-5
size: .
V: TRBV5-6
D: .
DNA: TGTGCCAGCAGCGCCCCCGCGGTGACCCAGTACTTC
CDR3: CASSAPAVTQYF

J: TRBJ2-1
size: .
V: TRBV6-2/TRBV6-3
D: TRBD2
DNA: TGTGCCAGCAACCCACTAGCGGGGGGTACCTACAATGAGCAGTTCTTC
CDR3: CASNPLAGGTYNEQFF

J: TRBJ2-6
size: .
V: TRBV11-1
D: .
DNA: TGTGCCAGCAGCCGGACTCTGGGCTCTGGGGCCAACGTCCTGACTTTC
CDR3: CASSRTLGSGANVLTF

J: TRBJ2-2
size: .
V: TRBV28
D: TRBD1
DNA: TGTGCCAGCAGTTTACGCACGGGACAGAGGAACACCGGGGAGCTGTTTTTT
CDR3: CASSLRTGQRNTGELFF

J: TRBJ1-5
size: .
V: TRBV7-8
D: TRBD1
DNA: TGTGCCAGCAGCTCGGGACAGGGGAATCAGCCCCAGCATTTT
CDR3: CASSSGQGNQPQHF

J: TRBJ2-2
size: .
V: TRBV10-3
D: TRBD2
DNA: TGTGCCATCAGTGAGTCTGGGCTAGCGGGAACTCGCACCGGGGAGCTGTTTTTT
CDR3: CAISESGLAGTRTGELFF

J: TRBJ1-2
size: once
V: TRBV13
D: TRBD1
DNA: TGTGCCAGCAGCCGACAGACAGGGGGCTACTATGGCTACACCTTC
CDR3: CASSRQTGGYYGYTF

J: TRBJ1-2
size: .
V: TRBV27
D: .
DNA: TGTGCCAGCAGTCCCCAGACAGCTAGGGGGTCGAGCTATGGCTACACCTTC
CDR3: CASSPQTARGSSYGYTF

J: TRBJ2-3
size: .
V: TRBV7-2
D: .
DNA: TGTGCCAGCAGCTTAGGGAGGGATACGCAGTATTTT
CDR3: CASSLGRDTQYF

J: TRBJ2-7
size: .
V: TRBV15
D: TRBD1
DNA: TGTGCCACCAGCGTCCCCGGGACAGGGACCGACGAGCAGTACTTC
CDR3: CATSVPGTGTDEQYF

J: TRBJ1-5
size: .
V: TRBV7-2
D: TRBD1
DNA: TGTGCCAGCAGCTTCCATGGGACAGGGGTAAATCAGCCCCAGCATTTT
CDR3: CASSFHGTGVNQPQHF

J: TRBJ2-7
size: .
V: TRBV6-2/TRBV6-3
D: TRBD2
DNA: TGTGCCAGCAGTGACCTAGCGGGGGGGCCTCACGAGCAGTACTTC
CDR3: CASSDLAGGPHEQYF

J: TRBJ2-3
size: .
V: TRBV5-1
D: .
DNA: TGCGCCAGCAGCCTCTCTTCGGACTGGTCGCAGTATTTT
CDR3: CASSLSSDWSQYF

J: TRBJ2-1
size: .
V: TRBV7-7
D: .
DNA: TGTGCTAGCAGCTTAGGTCAGGGGAGTTTCAATGAGCAGTTCTTC
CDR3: CASSLGQGSFNEQFF

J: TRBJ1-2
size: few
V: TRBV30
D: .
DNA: TGTGCCATACGAGAACGGGACTATGGCTACACCTTC
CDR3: CAIRERDYGYTF

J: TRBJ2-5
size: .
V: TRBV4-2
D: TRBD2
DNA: TGTGCCAGCAGCCAAGATTGGGGACCCGGGACTAGCGACCGAGAGACCCAGTACTTC
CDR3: CASSQDWGPGTSDRETQYF

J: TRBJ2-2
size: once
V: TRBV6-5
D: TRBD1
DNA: TGTGCCAGCCGGGGAGCAGGGGGCGAGAACGGGGAGCTGTTTTTT
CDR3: CASRGAGGENGELFF

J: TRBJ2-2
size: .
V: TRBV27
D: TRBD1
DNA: TGTGCCAGCGGCACGACAGGGATCGGGGAGCTGTTTTTT
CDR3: CASGTTGIGELFF

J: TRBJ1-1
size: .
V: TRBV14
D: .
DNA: TGTGCCAGCAGCTACTTCCCCGGGTCTGAAGCTTTCTTT
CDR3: CASSYFPGSEAFF

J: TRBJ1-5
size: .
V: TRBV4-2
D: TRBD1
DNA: TGTGCCAGCAGCCAAGAGAGAGGGACAGGGAGACAGCCCCAGCATTTT
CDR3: CASSQERGTGRQPQHF

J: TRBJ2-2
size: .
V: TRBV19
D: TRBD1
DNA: TGTGCCAGTAGCTCCCATCACGGGACAGGGGTTTGGGGGGAGCTGTTTTTT
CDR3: CASSSHHGTGVWGELFF

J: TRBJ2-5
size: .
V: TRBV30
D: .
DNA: TGTGCCTGGAACAGGGAAGAGACCCAGTACTTC
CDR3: CAWNREETQYF

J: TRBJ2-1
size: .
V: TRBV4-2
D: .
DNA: TGTGCCAGCAGCCAAGTAGTTCGTGGAGTATTCAACAATGAGCAGTTCTTC
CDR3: CASSQVVRGVFNNEQFF

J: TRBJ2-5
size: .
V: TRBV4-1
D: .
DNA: TGCGCCAGCAGCCAAGTTAGCATCGAGGAGACCCAGTACTTC
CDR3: CASSQVSIEETQYF

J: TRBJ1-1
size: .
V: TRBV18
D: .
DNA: TGTGCCAGCTCACCAATCCCTCCGGGGAACACTGAAGCTTTCTTT
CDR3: CASSPIPPGNTEAFF

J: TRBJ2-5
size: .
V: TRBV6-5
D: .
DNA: TGTGCCAGCAGTTACTCGGCAGGACGGGGGCAAGAGACCCAGTACTTC
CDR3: CASSYSAGRGQETQYF

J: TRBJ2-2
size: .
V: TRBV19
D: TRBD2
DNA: TGTGCCAGTAGTTCTCTGACTAGCGGGGGGTTGTGGACCGGGGAGCTGTTTTTT
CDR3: CASSSLTSGGLWTGELFF

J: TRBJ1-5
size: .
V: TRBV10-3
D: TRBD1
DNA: TGTGCCATCAGTGAGTCGTGGACAGGGAACAGCGGCAATCAGCCCCAGCATTTT
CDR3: CAISESWTGNSGNQPQHF

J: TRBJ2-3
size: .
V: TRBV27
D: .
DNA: TGTGCCAGCAGCCCGGGGAGTTCAGATACGCAGTATTTT
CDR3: CASSPGSSDTQYF

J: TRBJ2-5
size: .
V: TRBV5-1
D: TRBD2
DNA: TGCGCCAGCAGAGGACTAGCGAGAGGGGAGACCCAGTACTTC
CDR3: CASRGLARGETQYF

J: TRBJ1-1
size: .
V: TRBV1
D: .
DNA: TGCACCAGCAGCCAAGAGCGGCCGACCCTAAGTGAAGCTTTCTTT
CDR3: CTSSQERPTLSEAFF

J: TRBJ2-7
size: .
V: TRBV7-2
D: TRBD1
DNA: TGTGCCAGCAGCAGGGACAGGGCAGGGCAGTACTTC
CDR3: CASSRDRAGQYF

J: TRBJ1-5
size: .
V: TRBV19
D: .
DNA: TGTGCCAGTAGCACCCCGGGGGGCAATCAGCCCCAGCATTTT
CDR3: CASSTPGGNQPQHF

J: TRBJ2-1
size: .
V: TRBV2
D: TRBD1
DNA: TGTGCCAGCAGTGGATTTTCGGGACAGGCTACGACGAGCTCCTACAATGAGCAGTTCTTC
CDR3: CASSGFSGQATTSSYNEQFF

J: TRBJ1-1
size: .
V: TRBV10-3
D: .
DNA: TGTGCCATCAGTGAGTCGACAGGCTGGAACACTGAAGCTTTCTTT
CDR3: CAISESTGWNTEAFF

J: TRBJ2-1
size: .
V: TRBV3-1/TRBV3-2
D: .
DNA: TGTGCCAGCAGCCAAGTAGGGGCACCGACGAGGAATGAGCAGTTCTTC
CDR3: CASSQVGAPTRNEQFF

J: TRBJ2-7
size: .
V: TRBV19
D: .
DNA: TGTGCCAGTAGTCCCGCCGGGGTCTACGAGCAGTACTTC
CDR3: CASSPAGVYEQYF

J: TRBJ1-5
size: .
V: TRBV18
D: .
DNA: TGTGCCAGCTCACCAGGCGGATCGGATCAGCCCCAGCATTTT
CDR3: CASSPGGSDQPQHF

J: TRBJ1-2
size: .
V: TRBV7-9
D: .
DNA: TGTGCCAGCAGCGACAGCAACTATGGCTACACCTTC
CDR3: CASSDSNYGYTF

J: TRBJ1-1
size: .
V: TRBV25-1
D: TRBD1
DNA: TGTGCCAGCAGTGGAGGGGACAGATTGAACACTGAAGCTTTCTTT
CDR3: CASSGGDRLNTEAFF

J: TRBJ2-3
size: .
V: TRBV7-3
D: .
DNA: TGTGCCAGCAGGAGGGGGAGCACAGATACGCAGTATTTT
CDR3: CASRRGSTDTQYF

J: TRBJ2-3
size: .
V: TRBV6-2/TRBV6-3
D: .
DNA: TGTGCCAGCAGCTGGGGAGTCGGGAGCACAGATACGCAGTATTTT
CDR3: CASSWGVGSTDTQYF

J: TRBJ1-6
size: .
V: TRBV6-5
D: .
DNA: TGTGCCAGCAGGGAGCGGGTCTATAATTCACCCCTCCACTTT
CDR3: CASRERVYNSPLHF

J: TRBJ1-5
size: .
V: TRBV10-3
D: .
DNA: TGTGCCACGCTGCCGGGACTCAACAATCAGCCCCAGCATTTT
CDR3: CATLPGLNNQPQHF

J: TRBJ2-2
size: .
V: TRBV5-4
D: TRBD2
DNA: TGTGCCAGCAGCTTGCCGGGACTAGCGGGGCACACCGGGGAGCTGTTTTTT
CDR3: CASSLPGLAGHTGELFF

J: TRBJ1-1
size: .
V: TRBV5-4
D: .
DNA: TGTGCCAGCAGCTCGGATAGGTTTATTCAGGGCAGTCTCTTT
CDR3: CASSSDRFIQGSLF

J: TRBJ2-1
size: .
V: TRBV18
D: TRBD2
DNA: TGTGCCAGCTCACCACCTAGGATAGCGGGGGGAGGAGAGCAGTTCTTC
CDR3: CASSPPRIAGGGEQFF

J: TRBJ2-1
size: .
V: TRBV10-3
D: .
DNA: TGTGCCATCAGTTCAGATGGGACTGGGCTTGATGAGCAGTTCTTC
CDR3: CAISSDGTGLDEQFF

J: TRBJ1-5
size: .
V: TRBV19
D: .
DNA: TGTGCCACTCACCCCGAATCGGGGTTAGGGAATCAGCCCCAGCATTTT
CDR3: CATHPESGLGNQPQHF

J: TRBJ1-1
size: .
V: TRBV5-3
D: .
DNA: TGTGCCAGAAGCTCAAACAGGGTGAACACTGAAGCTTTCTTT
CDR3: CARSSNRVNTEAFF

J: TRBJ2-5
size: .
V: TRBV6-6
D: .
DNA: TGTGCCAGCCAGGGATACGAGACCCAGTACTTC
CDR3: CASQGYETQYF

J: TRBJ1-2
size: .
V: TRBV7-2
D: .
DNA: TGTGCCAGCAGCTTATTAGGGGGACCCCGTGCCGAGTATGGCTACACCTTC
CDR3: CASSLLGGPRAEYGYTF

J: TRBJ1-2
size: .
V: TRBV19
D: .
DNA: TGTGCCAGTGCAACAGGGTATCTCGCGGTTGGCTACACCTTC
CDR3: CASATGYLAVGYTF

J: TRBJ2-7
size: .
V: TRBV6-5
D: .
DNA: TGTGCCAGCAGAAAGGCGGGTACGAGCTCCTACGAGCAGTACTTC
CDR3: CASRKAGTSSYEQYF

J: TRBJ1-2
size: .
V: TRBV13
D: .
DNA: TGTGCCAGCAGCTTAGGCTCTGGGCAGGCTAACTATGGCTACACCTTC
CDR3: CASSLGSGQANYGYTF